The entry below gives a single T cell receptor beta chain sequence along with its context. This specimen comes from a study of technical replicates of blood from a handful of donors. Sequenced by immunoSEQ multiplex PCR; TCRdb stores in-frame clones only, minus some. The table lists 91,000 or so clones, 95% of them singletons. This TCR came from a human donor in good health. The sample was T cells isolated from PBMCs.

The CDR3 DNA is TGTGCCAGCTCACCACCCCTAGCGGGAGGGCAGTACAATGAGCAGTTCTTC. Protein: CASSPPLAGGQYNEQFF. The chain couples TRBV18 to TRBJ2-1; 12 nucleotides align to TRBD2. Trimming took 0 bases from V and 4 from J; bases not matched to a gene: 4. CDR1 is KGHSH and CDR2 is LQKENI in the germline V gene. This CDR3 has 17 residues.